The 13 T cell receptor beta chains presented below share a single source sample, sequenced in a study of cytomegalovirus exposure and HLA in healthy donors. Primers included in the PCR were 60 Vbeta and 13 Jbeta primers. Assay used: immunoSEQ multiplex PCR; TCRdb lists only in-frame clones, some missing. The sample lists roughly 100,000 clones; roughly four fifths were seen once. What was sequenced was PBMCs. These receptors were taken from a male donor in good health and CMV-seropositive.

The chain uses TRBV5-1 and TRBJ2-2; unclear D gene. The germline CDR1 and CDR2 sequences are SGHRS and YFSETQ. The length of the CDR3 is 13 residues. Trimming took off 2 bases at V and 4 bases at J, with 6 bases between the two ends. The chain's CDR3 is CASSLTGTGELFF. For the CDR3, the DNA is TGCGCCAGCAGCTTAACCGGCACCGGGGAGCTGTTTTTT.

The V call is TRBV6-6, the J call TRBJ2-5; no firm D call. Germline CDR1 and CDR2: MNHNY and SVGAGI (reference sequence). CDR3 length: 12 amino acids. V was clipped by 11 bases and J by 2 bases, with 12 bases between them. Here the CDR3 DNA reads TGTGCCTCGAAGGAGAGTCAAGAGACCCAGTACTTC. Residues: CASKESQETQYF.

The rearrangement uses TRBV11-3 and TRBJ1-5; no reliable D call. V dropped 1 base and J dropped 5 bases, with 15 bases sitting between them. Germline V gene sequence: CDR1 SGHNT, CDR2 YENEEA. This CDR3 region has 16 residues. In DNA, the CDR3 is TGTGCCAGCAGCTTAGTGGGTAGGGTGAGGGATCAGCCCCAGCATTTT. Its protein is CASSLVGRVRDQPQHF. The complete variable domain, with remaining parts taken from reference TRBV11-3 and TRBJ1-5, reads EAGVVQSPRYKIIEKKQPVAFWCNPISGHNTLYWYLQNLGQGPELLIRYENEEAVDDSQLPKDRFSAERLKGVDSTLKIQPAELGDSAVYLCASSLVGRVRDQPQHFGDGTRLSIL.

This clone was seen a single time. The V gene is TRBV5-1, the J gene TRBJ2-2, with D maybe TRBD2 (5 bases). Trimming shortened V by 0 bases and J by 3 bases, and 12 bases separated the two germline ends. This CDR3 is 16 amino acids long. Germline V gene data show CDR1 as SGHRS and CDR2 as YFSETQ. In DNA, the CDR3 is TGCGCCAGCAGCTTGGATGCCGTCGGGGACACCGGGGAGCTGTTTTTT. Encoded protein: CASSLDAVGDTGELFF. Based on the CDR3 plus reference TRBV5-1 and TRBJ2-2, the full variable domain is KAGVTQTPRYLIKTRGQQVTLSCSPISGHRSVSWYQQTPGQGLQFLFEYFSETQRNKGNFPGRFSGRQFSNSRSEMNVSTLELGDSALYLCASSLDAVGDTGELFFGEGSRLTVL.

The chain joins TRBV7-6 to TRBJ1-4; 9 bases line up with TRBD1. There are 15 residues in the CDR3. The J segment lost 6 bases and the V segment lost 4 bases, leaving 6 bases of the junction unmatched. CDR1 SGHVS and CDR2 FNYEAQ come from the germline V gene. The CDR3 DNA is TGTGCCAGCAGCTCACGGACAGGGGACGATGAAAAACTGTTTTTT. Residues: CASSSRTGDDEKLFF. The full variable domain, its missing parts supplied by reference TRBV7-6 and TRBJ1-4, is GAGVSQSPRYKVTKRGQDVALRCDPISGHVSLYWYRQALGQGPEFLTYFNYEAQQDKSGLPNDRFSAERPEGSISTLTIQRTEQRDSAMYRCASSSRTGDDEKLFFGSGTQLSVL.

CDR3 region: CASTLSPRQGKETQYF. The CDR3 DNA reads as TGTGCCAGCACCCTTTCTCCGAGACAGGGGAAAGAGACCCAGTACTTC. The chain uses TRBV2 and TRBJ2-5, with 8 bases matching TRBD1. After removal of 7 bases from V and 3 bases from J, the junction contained 13 bases not matched to a gene. Germline assignment: CDR1 SNHLY and CDR2 FYNNEI. The CDR3 has 16 residues.

The V and J genes are TRBV5-6 and TRBJ1-1; 8 nucleotides match TRBD1. V lost 5 bases, J lost 8 bases, and 8 bases stayed unmatched. CDR1 is SGHDT, CDR2 YYEEEE, per germline. The CDR3 spans 13 residues. This chain's CDR3 is CASSSGQGREAFF. In nucleotides, the CDR3 is TGTGCCAGCAGTTCCGGACAGGGAAGGGAAGCTTTCTTT. The full variable domain, rest sourced from reference TRBV5-6 and TRBJ1-1, is DAGVTQSPTHLIKTRGQQVTLRCSPKSGHDTVSWYQQALGQGPQFIFQYYEEEERQRGNFPDRFSGHQFPNYSSELNVNALLLGDSALYLCASSSGQGREAFFGQGTRLTVV.

The V call is TRBV30, the J call TRBJ2-1; the D is unclear. The CDR3 sequence is 14 residues long. Looked up from germline, CDR1 is GTSNPN and CDR2 is SVGIG (reference sequence). V was trimmed by 4 bases and J by 0 bases, leaving 10 bases between them. The CDR3 nucleotides read TGTGCCTGGACTAGAAAAAGCTCCTACAATGAGCAGTTCTTC. The encoded protein is CAWTRKSSYNEQFF.

The chain uses TRBV15 and TRBJ1-2; TRBD1 agrees at 7 bases. The CDR3 length is 17 residues. V gave up 1 base and J gave up 2 bases; unmatched junction bases: 10. The germline gives CDR1 LNHNV, CDR2 YYDKDF (reference sequence). This chain's CDR3 is CATSRGGILQGNYGYTF. CDR3 in DNA: TGTGCCACCAGCAGAGGGGGGATATTACAGGGGAACTATGGCTACACCTTC.

The rearrangement joins TRBV19 to TRBJ2-7; the D gene is possibly TRBD2 (5 bases). The CDR3 loop spans 13 amino acids. Germline V gene data show CDR1 as LNHDA and CDR2 as SQIVND (reference sequence). With 6 bases removed from V and 6 bases from J, the gap between germline ends came to 15 bases. The CDR3 DNA follows: TGTGCCAGTAGAAACCCCAGACGGGGCGAGCAGTACTTC. It yields the protein CASRNPRRGEQYF.

This rearrangement joins TRBV4-3 to TRBJ2-7; TRBD2 matches at 13 bases. This CDR3 region has 15 residues. With V trimmed by 3 bases and J by 4 bases, 3 bases remained unmatched. Germline loops: CDR1 LGHNA, CDR2 YSLEER. CDR3 sequence reads: CASSHGLAGEYEQYF. CDR3 DNA: TGCGCCAGCAGCCACGGACTAGCGGGGGAATACGAGCAGTACTTC.

The chain employs TRBV10-3 and TRBJ2-3; 8 bases agree with TRBD2. The CDR3 extends over 17 amino acids. The germline V gene encodes CDR1 ENHRY and CDR2 SYGVKD. V was pared by 0 bases and J by 3 bases, with 8 bases of the junction left unmatched. The CDR3 is CAISESGTRGRTDTQYF. In DNA form, the CDR3 reads TGTGCCATCAGTGAGTCAGGGACTAGGGGACGGACAGATACGCAGTATTTT.

The genes are TRBV30 and TRBJ2-5, with D unresolved. V shed 0 bases and J shed 5 bases, with 4 bases lying between them. Germline CDR1 is GTSNPN and CDR2 is SVGIG (reference sequence). The CDR3 covers 11 residues. Written as DNA, the CDR3 is TGTGCCTGGAGTGTCCGGGAGACCCAGTACTTC. Its translation: CAWSVRETQYF.